This TCR beta chain was profiled in a study of cytomegalovirus exposure and HLA in healthy donors. Study outcomes and limitations: HLA alleles showed associations with 15,000 to 20,000 TCR beta sequences in a later analysis, at a 0.05 false discovery rate.

A multiplex PCR was run with 60 Vbeta primers and 13 Jbeta primers. Produced via immunoSEQ multiplex PCR; TCRdb's table is partial and in-frame only. The profile shows about 120,000 clones, 80% of them singletons. The table lists this clone with a count of one. The antigen is not known. Specimen: PBMCs. The sequence derives from a female donor in good health and CMV-seropositive.

CDR3 sequence (DNA): TGTGCCAGCTTAGGGGGGGGCGTTAACTATGGCTACACCTTC. It encodes CASLGGGVNYGYTF. The chain uses TRBV7-2 and TRBJ1-2; tentative D call: TRBD1 (6 bases). Deletions cut 8 bases from V and 1 base from J, with 14 bases between. The CDR3 sequence is 14 residues long. Germline CDR1 SGHTA, CDR2 FQGNSA.